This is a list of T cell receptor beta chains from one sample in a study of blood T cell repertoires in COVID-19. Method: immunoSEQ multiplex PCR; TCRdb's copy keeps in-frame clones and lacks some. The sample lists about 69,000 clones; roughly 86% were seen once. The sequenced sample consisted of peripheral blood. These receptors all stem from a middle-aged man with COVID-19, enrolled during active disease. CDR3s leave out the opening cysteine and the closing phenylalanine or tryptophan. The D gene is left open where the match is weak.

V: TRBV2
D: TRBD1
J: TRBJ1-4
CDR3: ASSPGQGGEKLF

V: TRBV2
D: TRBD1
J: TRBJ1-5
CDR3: ASSHVRGQVGQPQH

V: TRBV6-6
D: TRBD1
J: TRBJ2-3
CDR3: ASFSSGQGTDTQY

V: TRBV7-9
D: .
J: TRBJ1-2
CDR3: ASSSSGGYT

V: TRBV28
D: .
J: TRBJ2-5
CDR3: ASSSGRGETQY

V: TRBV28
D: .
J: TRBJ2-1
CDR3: ASSLYLTDPYNEQF

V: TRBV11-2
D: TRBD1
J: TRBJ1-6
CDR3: ASSAHTGGNNSPLH

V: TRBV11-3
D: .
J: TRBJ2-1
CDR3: ASSFAGALGNEQF

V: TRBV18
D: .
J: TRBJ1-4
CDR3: ASSPVPEGMEVF

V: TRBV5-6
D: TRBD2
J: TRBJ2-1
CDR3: ASSGGTSGVNEQF

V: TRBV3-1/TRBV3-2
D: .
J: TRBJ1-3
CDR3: ASSLNLGGSGNTIY

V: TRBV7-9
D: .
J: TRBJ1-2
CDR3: ASSHDWVASGYT

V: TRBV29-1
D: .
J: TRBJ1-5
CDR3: SVEVAGSQPQH

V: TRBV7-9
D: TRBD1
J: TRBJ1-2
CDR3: ASKEKPGQGNGYT

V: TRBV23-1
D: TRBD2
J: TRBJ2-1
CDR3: ASPPPGLASNEQF

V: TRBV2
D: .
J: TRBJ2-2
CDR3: ASSKGIGGELF

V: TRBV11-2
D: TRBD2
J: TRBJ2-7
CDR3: ASTPAGGGTEQY

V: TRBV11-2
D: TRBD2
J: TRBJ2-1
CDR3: ASGGLAGKLEQF

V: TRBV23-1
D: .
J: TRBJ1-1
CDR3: ASSQSPSGEIRDTEAF

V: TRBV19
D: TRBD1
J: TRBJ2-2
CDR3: ASSMGQGAGAGELF

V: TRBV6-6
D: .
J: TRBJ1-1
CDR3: ASSYSTGRPEAF